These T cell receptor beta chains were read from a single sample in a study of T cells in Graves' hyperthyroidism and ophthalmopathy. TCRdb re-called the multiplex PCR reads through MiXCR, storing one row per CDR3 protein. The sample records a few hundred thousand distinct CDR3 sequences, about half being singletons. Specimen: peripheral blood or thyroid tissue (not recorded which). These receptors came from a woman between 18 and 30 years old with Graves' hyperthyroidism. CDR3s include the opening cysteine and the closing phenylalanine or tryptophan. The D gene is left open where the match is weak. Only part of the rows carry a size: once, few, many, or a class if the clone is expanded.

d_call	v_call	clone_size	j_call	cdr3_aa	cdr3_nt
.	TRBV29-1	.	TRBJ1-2	CSVTGAYYGYTF	TGCAGCGTCACAGGAGCTTACTATGGCTACACCTTC
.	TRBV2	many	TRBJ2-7	CASSEEDSYEQYF	TGTGCCAGCAGTGAGGAGGACTCCTACGAGCAGTACTTC
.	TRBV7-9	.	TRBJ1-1	CASLAVNTEAFF	TGTGCCAGCTTGGCTGTGAACACTGAAGCTTTCTTT
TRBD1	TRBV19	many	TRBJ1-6	CASSLGTGASPLHF	TGTGCCAGTAGCCTAGGGACAGGAGCTTCACCCCTCCACTTT
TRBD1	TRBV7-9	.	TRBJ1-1	CASSRSDRPSGAFF	TGTGCCAGCAGCCGATCGGACAGGCCGTCCGGGGCTTTCTTT
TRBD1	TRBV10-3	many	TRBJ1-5	CAISDPKDRGHNQPQHF	TGTGCCATCAGTGACCCAAAGGACAGGGGCCACAATCAGCCCCAGCATTTT
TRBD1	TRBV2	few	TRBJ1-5	CASQGSGRGLDQPQHF	TGTGCCAGCCAGGGATCGGGCAGGGGGCTGGATCAGCCCCAGCATTTT
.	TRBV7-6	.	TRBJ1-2	CASSFTIQGNYGYTF	TGTGCCAGCAGCTTTACTATCCAGGGAAACTATGGCTACACCTTC
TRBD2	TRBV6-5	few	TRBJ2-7	CATRGGRSYEQYF	TGTGCCACCCGGGGGGGGAGGTCCTACGAGCAGTACTTC
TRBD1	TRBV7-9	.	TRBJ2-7	CASSNRQGATSYEQYF	TGTGCCAGCAGTAACCGACAGGGGGCAACCTCCTACGAGCAGTACTTC
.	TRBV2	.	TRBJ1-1	CASSDSGYPEAFF	TGTGCCAGCAGTGATTCAGGGTACCCTGAAGCTTTCTTT
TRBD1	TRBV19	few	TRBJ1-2	CASSMWGQYGYTF	TGTGCCAGTAGTATGTGGGGACAGTACGGCTACACCTTC
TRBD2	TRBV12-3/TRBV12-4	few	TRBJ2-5	CASSLFPAGDSETQYF	TGTGCCAGCAGTTTATTTCCAGCGGGAGATAGTGAGACCCAGTACTTC
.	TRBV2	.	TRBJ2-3	CASSGTGQHTDTQYF	TGTGCCAGCAGTGGTACGGGGCAGCACACAGATACGCAGTATTTT
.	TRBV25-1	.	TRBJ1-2	CASSEIRVVDYGYTF	TGTGCCAGCAGTGAAATCAGGGTGGTAGACTATGGCTACACCTTC